These 22 T cell receptor beta chains were sequenced from one sample in a study of high-grade serous ovarian cancer treatment subgroups. Profiled with immunoSEQ multiplex PCR; TCRdb holds only in-frame clones, not every one. This sample has approximately 17,000 clones; around 73% occur once, and the top ten carry 4.5%. Tumor tissue was taken before any definitive surgery or chemotherapy was given. Material: tumor tissue. The receptors come from a human donor with high-grade serous ovarian cancer.

The chain has TRBV7-2 and TRBJ2-1, with 8 bases identical to TRBD1. This CDR3 contains 15 residues. The J segment lost 4 bases and the V segment lost 3 bases, leaving 5 bases of the junction unmatched. Germline V gene sequence: CDR1 SGHTA, CDR2 FQGNSA. CDR3 sequence (DNA): TGTGCCAGCAGCTTCGACAGGGGATCTTACAATGAGCAGTTCTTC. Amino acids: CASSFDRGSYNEQFF.

This clone occurred once. The chain carries TRBV28 and TRBJ1-2, with 12 bases aligning to TRBD1. The CDR3 covers 18 residues. The germline V gene has CDR1 MDHEN and CDR2 SYDVKM. Trimming cost V 10 bases and J 0 bases; bases outside gene matches: 15. In DNA form, the CDR3 reads TGTGCCACCCCCATGGGTGGGACAGGGGGCGCCCCTAACTATGGCTACACCTTC. Protein: CATPMGGTGGAPNYGYTF.

By share, this clone counts as medium-sized. The chain combines TRBV6-6 with TRBJ2-5, with D tentatively TRBD1 (6 bases). The V end lost 5 bases, the J end lost 5 bases, and 15 bases lay between the germline ends. Germline CDR1 MNHNY, CDR2 SVGAGI (reference sequence). The CDR3 is 14 amino acids. This chain's CDR3 is CASSRVGALETQYF. The DNA of the CDR3 is TGTGCCAGCAGTCGTGTGGGGGCCTTGGAGACCCAGTACTTC.

This clone is medium-sized in the sample. This sequence joins TRBV11-3 and TRBJ2-7; D is uncertain. Germline V gene sequence: CDR1 SGHNT, CDR2 YENEEA. V lost 3 bases to trimming and J lost 2 bases, with 17 bases between them. The CDR3 covers 16 residues. CDR3 sequence (DNA): TGTGCCAGCAGCTTGGGCCCTCCAGGCTTCACCTACGAGCAGTACTTC. Protein: CASSLGPPGFTYEQYF.

This chain connects TRBV6-5 to TRBJ2-5; 8 bases are a match to TRBD2. The trim removed 6 bases at V and 6 bases at J, leaving 9 bases unmatched. Germline values: CDR1 MNHEY, CDR2 SVGAGI. This CDR3 is built from 14 residues. CDR3 nucleotides: TGTGCCAGCAGCCTCGGACTAGCCCCAAAGACCCAGTACTTC. Amino acid sequence: CASSLGLAPKTQYF.

The chain combines TRBV7-2 with TRBJ2-1; possible D gene TRBD1, 5 bases. CDR3 size: 16 residues. Per germline, CDR1 SGHTA and CDR2 FQGNSA. V shed 5 bases and J shed 1 base, with 15 bases lying between them. The CDR3: CASSLGGARSYNEQFF. The CDR3 coding sequence is TGTGCCAGCAGCCTAGGTGGGGCGCGGTCCTACAATGAGCAGTTCTTC.

The chain is built from TRBV5-8 and TRBJ2-5; 7 bases map to TRBD1. The CDR3 consists of 15 residues. The V segment lost 0 bases and the J segment 0 bases; nucleotides outside the gene matches: 2. Germline V CDR1 and CDR2: SGHTS, YDEGEE. The CDR3 DNA sequence: TGTGCCAGCAGCTTGGGACAGGGCCACCAAGAGACCCAGTACTTC. This sequence encodes CASSLGQGHQETQYF.

This chain joins TRBV12-1 and TRBJ2-7. TRBV12-1 is tagged as a pseudogene. The CDR3 totals 13 residues. CDR3 sequence (DNA): TGTGCCAGCAGCAGGGGGGCTACCTACGAGCAGTACTTC. Translating it yields CASSRGATYEQYF.

The CDR3 DNA reads TGTGCCAGCAGCCCCGGGACAGGGGGCGCATCGGAAGCTTTCTTT. Protein: CASSPGTGGASEAFF. The genes are TRBV28 and TRBJ1-1; the match to TRBD1 covers 12 bases. This CDR3 has 15 residues. Germline CDR1 MDHEN, CDR2 SYDVKM. With 6 bases clipped from V and 8 bases from J, the junction kept 10 bases outside the gene matches.

The chain uses TRBV5-1 and TRBJ2-5; tentative D call: TRBD1 (6 bases). The CDR3 extends over 14 amino acids. Trimming removed 3 bases at V and 3 bases at J, with 12 bases between. Germline V lookup: CDR1 SGHRS, CDR2 YFSETQ. The CDR3 DNA follows: TGCGCCAGCAGCTCGAGACAGGCTAAAGAGACCCAGTACTTC. Translation: CASSSRQAKETQYF.

V is TRBV19 and J is TRBJ1-2; 8 bases map to TRBD1. Germline trimming cut 6 bases from V and 6 bases from J; bases unmatched to any gene: 12. Germline CDR1 LNHDA, CDR2 SQIVND (reference sequence). The CDR3 runs to 15 residues. Here the CDR3 DNA reads TGTGCCAGTAGATCCCCGTGGACAGGGAAGAATGGCTACACCTTC. Translation: CASRSPWTGKNGYTF. Combining the CDR3 with reference TRBV19 and TRBJ1-2 gives the whole variable domain DGGITQSPKYLFRKEGQNVTLSCEQNLNHDAMYWYRQDPGQGLRLIYYSQIVNDFQKGDIAEGYSVSREKKESFPLTVTSAQKNPTAFYLCASRSPWTGKNGYTFGSGTRLTVV.

This clone was observed a handful of times. The chain recombines TRBV18 with TRBJ1-3; D is uncertain. V lost 5 bases, J lost 4 bases, and 15 bases lay in between. CDR1 and CDR2 (germline): KGHSH, LQKENI. This CDR3 comprises 15 residues. The CDR3 nucleotides read TGTGCCAGCTCAGCTGGCCTAGACGGGGGAAACACCATATATTTT. As protein: CASSAGLDGGNTIYF.

This chain links TRBV7-2 with TRBJ2-5; a possible D gene is TRBD2 (5 bases). This CDR3 is 13 amino acids long. Per the germline V gene, CDR1 is SGHTA and CDR2 is FQGNSA. Trimming removed 5 bases at V and 4 bases at J, with 11 bases between. The CDR3 sequence is CASSGRLRETQYF. The CDR3 nucleotides are TGTGCCAGCAGCGGGAGACTCCGAGAGACCCAGTACTTC.

This clone was observed a handful of times. V gene TRBV4-2 combines with J gene TRBJ1-5; 7 positions match TRBD1. The length of the CDR3 is 15 residues. V was pared by 4 bases and J by 0 bases, with 3 bases of the junction left unmatched. Germline CDR1 LGHNA, CDR2 YNFKEQ. CDR3 in amino acids: CASSLGTVSNQPQHF. The CDR3 nucleotides read TGTGCCAGCAGCCTCGGGACAGTTAGCAATCAGCCCCAGCATTTT.

This clone was seen more than once but under ten times. The rearrangement uses TRBV2 and TRBJ2-4, with D unresolved. The CDR3 extends over 16 amino acids. Germline assignment: CDR1 SNHLY and CDR2 FYNNEI. V lost 5 bases to trimming and J lost 1 base, with 15 bases between them. The CDR3 DNA is TGTGCCAGCAGTCAACAGCCCGCCCTGGCCAAAAACATTCAGTACTTC. It is translated as CASSQQPALAKNIQYF.

The rearrangement joins TRBV5-5 to TRBJ1-1; no firm D call. Germline V lookup: CDR1 SGHKS, CDR2 YYEKEE (reference sequence). The CDR3 extends over 13 amino acids. V was shortened by 3 bases and J by 2 bases, with 8 bases between the two germline ends. CDR3 sequence: CASSSRANTEAFF. DNA of the CDR3: TGTGCCAGCAGCTCAAGGGCTAACACTGAAGCTTTCTTT.

For the CDR3, the DNA is TGTGCCTGGAGCCTACAGGGGTTCGGGACAGGGAGGGACGAGCAGTACTTC. Protein sequence: CAWSLQGFGTGRDEQYF. The chain joins TRBV30 to TRBJ2-7; 9 bases line up with TRBD1. V was clipped by 3 bases and J by 5 bases; unmatched bases: 17. Germline loops: CDR1 GTSNPN, CDR2 SVGIG (reference sequence). The CDR3 runs to 17 residues. Supplemented by reference TRBV30 and TRBJ2-7, the full variable domain reads SQTIHQWPATLVQPVGSPLSLECTVEGTSNPNLYWYRQAAGRGLQLLFYSVGIGQISSEVPQNLSASRPQDRQFILSSKKLLLSDSGFYLCAWSLQGFGTGRDEQYFGPGTRLTVT.

The chain couples TRBV7-9 to TRBJ2-7; possible D gene TRBD2, 6 bases. V lost 5 bases to trimming and J lost 6 bases, with 11 bases between them. The CDR3 loop spans 12 amino acids. CDR1 and CDR2 from the germline V gene are SEHNR and FQNEAQ (reference sequence). The CDR3 region is CASSQEGSEQYF. The CDR3 coding sequence is TGTGCCAGCAGCCAGGAGGGGAGCGAGCAGTACTTC.

V and J are TRBV9 and TRBJ2-3, with unresolved D. This CDR3 has 14 residues. Germline values: CDR1 SGDLS, CDR2 YYNGEE. The V end lost 4 bases, the J end lost 0 bases, and 9 bases lay between the germline ends. CDR3 nucleotides: TGTGCCAGCAGCTTCCAAATTAGCACAGATACGCAGTATTTT. Protein product: CASSFQISTDTQYF.

V gene TRBV13 combines with J gene TRBJ1-2; no firm D call. V was trimmed by 0 bases and J by 2 bases, leaving 13 bases between them. CDR1 and CDR2 from the germline V gene are PRHDT and FYEKMQ (reference sequence). The CDR3 runs 16 residues. The CDR3 DNA is TGTGCCAGCAGCTTAGGCCGCGCACGCGGGAACTATGGCTACACCTTC. This translates into CASSLGRARGNYGYTF.

V usage is TRBV19 and J usage is TRBJ1-6; D is possibly TRBD1 (6 bases). In germline, CDR1 is LNHDA, CDR2 SQIVND (reference sequence). Trimming removed 6 bases at V and 8 bases at J, with 17 bases between. The CDR3 consists of 15 residues. CDR3 region: CASSLQQGVYSPLHF. CDR3 sequence (DNA): TGTGCCAGTAGCCTGCAACAGGGCGTATATTCACCCCTCCACTTT.

The V gene is TRBV7-8, the J gene TRBJ2-5; TRBD1 matches at 8 bases. Losses at the gene ends were 7 bases for V and 4 bases for J; bases not matched to a gene: 14. There are 16 residues in the CDR3. Germline values: CDR1 SGHVS, CDR2 FQNEAQ. The CDR3 bases are TGTGCCAGCACTCTTGGGGGGACAGGCTCCCCAGAGACCCAGTACTTC. Translating gives CASTLGGTGSPETQYF.